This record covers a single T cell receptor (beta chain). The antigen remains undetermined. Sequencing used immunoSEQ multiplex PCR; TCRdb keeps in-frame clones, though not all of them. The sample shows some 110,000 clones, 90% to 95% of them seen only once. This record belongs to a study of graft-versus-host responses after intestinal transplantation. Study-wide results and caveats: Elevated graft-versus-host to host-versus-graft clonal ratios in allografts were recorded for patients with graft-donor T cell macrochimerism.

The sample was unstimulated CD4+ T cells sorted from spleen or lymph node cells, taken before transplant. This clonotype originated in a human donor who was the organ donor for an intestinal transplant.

CDR3 loop: CASSRFSGRLNEQFF. CDR3 nucleotides: TGTGCCAGCAGTAGATTTAGCGGGAGGTTGAATGAGCAGTTCTTC. V is TRBV6-1 and J is TRBJ2-1; 10 nucleotides agree with TRBD2. The germline V gene encodes CDR1 MNHNS and CDR2 SASEGT. Trimming at V came to 5 bases and at J to 7 bases, leaving 8 bases not matched to a gene. The CDR3 is 15 amino acids.